The 25 T cell receptor beta chains reported below all come from one sample, sequenced in a study of post-analysis software for immune sequencing data. Study-wide findings and caveats: With TRBV5-6, TRBV5-1 and TRBV20-1 included, about five TRBV segments were more frequent in patients than in controls.

Antigens for these TCRs are unknown. Unique molecular identifiers had been added to the TCR beta cDNA libraries. TCRdb analysed the PCR reads with MiXCR anew, one entry per CDR3 protein. Of some 450,000 distinct CDR3 sequences listed, around 40% are singletons. Sample: blood. The receptor source for this set is a girl aged 10-17 years with multiple sclerosis.

The V call is TRBV12-3 or TRBV12-4, the J call TRBJ2-4; D ambiguous. This CDR3 has 11 residues. V lost 6 bases and J 6 bases, leaving 6 bases between the germline ends. For the CDR3, the DNA is TGTGCCAGCAGGGACCTAAACATTCAGTACTTC. Encoded protein: CASRDLNIQYF.

The chain employs TRBV10-3 and TRBJ1-1, with 9 bases that match TRBD1. The CDR3 is 18 amino acids. Germline CDR1 and CDR2: ENHRY and SYGVKD. The V segment lost 6 bases and the J segment 0 bases; nucleotides outside the gene matches: 14. CDR3 DNA: TGTGCCATCAGAGCTCGGGGGGGACAGGGCTTGATGAACACTGAAGCTTTCTTT. Amino acids: CAIRARGGQGLMNTEAFF.

This clonotype was seen just once. The chain is built from TRBV14 and TRBJ1-6; 9 bases map to TRBD1. The CDR3 extends over 14 amino acids. The ends lost 4 bases at V and 9 bases at J; junction bases unmatched: 4. The germline gives CDR1 SGHDN, CDR2 FVKESK. The CDR3 nucleotides are TGTGCCAGCAGCCCCCGGACAGGGGTTTCACCCCTCCACTTT. It translates to CASSPRTGVSPLHF.

The chain couples TRBV20-1 to TRBJ2-1; 9 nucleotides match TRBD2. CDR1 is DFQATT, CDR2 SNEGSKA, per germline (reference sequence). The CDR3 loop spans 14 amino acids. J gave up 8 bases and V 3 bases, and 8 bases lay outside the gene matches. The CDR3, as DNA: TGCAGTGCTAGCTTAGCGGGAGCCACACATGAGCAGTTCTTC. This translates into CSASLAGATHEQFF.

The chain has TRBV21-1 and TRBJ2-1. TRBV21-1 is recorded as a pseudogene. The CDR3 length is 12 residues. This CDR3 is CASPDQLNEQFF. CDR3 in DNA: TGTGCCAGTCCTGACCAACTCAATGAGCAGTTCTTC.

A word on this clonotype: One junction end does not reproduce the germline sequence, and a read error may be involved. J is TRBJ2-4 and V is TRBV7-9; the D is unclear. The DNA end favors TRBJ2-7, so the J call may be wrong. Germline V CDR1 and CDR2: SEHNR, FQNEAQ (reference sequence). The CDR3 runs 14 residues. The CDR3 DNA reads as TGTGCTAGCAGCTTATCTGAAATACTCTACGAGCAGTACTTC. Translated, it gives CASSLSEILYEQYF.

The gene calls are TRBV7-2 and TRBJ2-3; a possible D gene is TRBD2 (6 bases). V was shortened by 5 bases and J by 1 base, with 19 bases between the two germline ends. Germline values: CDR1 SGHTA, CDR2 FQGNSA. CDR3 size: 17 residues. The CDR3 protein is CASSPLWRVLGTDTQYF. CDR3 in DNA: TGTGCCAGCAGCCCCCTATGGAGGGTCCTTGGCACAGATACGCAGTATTTT.

This rearrangement joins TRBV20-1 to TRBJ2-5; 9 bases are a match to TRBD2. The CDR3 runs 15 residues. Germline CDR1 and CDR2: DFQATT and SNEGSKA (reference sequence). Losses at the gene ends were 1 base for V and 11 bases for J; bases not matched to a gene: 14. The CDR3 DNA follows: TGCAGTGCTAGAGTTGGACTAGCGAAGTCCTACGGGCAGTACTTC. It codes for CSARVGLAKSYGQYF.

The chain is built from TRBV10-3 and TRBJ1-2; 10 nucleotides align to TRBD1. Germline CDR1 reads ENHRY; CDR2 reads SYGVKD. With V trimmed by 7 bases and J by 4 bases, 9 bases remained unmatched. This CDR3 is 15 amino acids long. The CDR3 sequence: CAITRQGASVYGYTF. The DNA for the CDR3 is TGTGCCATCACTCGACAGGGGGCATCGGTCTATGGCTACACCTTC.

V is TRBV6-1 and J is TRBJ1-5, with no clear D. CDR1 MNHNS and CDR2 SASEGT come from the germline V gene. The V and J ends lost 2 bases and 3 bases respectively, with 8 bases between them. This CDR3 is built from 14 residues. The CDR3 DNA is TGTGCCAGCAGTGAATACAGTGACAATCAGCCCCAGCATTTT. It is translated as CASSEYSDNQPQHF.

The gene calls are TRBV6-5 and TRBJ2-1; 7 bases map to TRBD1. Germline values: CDR1 MNHEY, CDR2 SVGAGI. Trimming at V came to 8 bases and at J to 8 bases, leaving 6 bases not matched to a gene. The CDR3 sequence is 12 residues long. CDR3 bases: TGTGCCAGCCAGACAGGGTGGGATGAGCAGTTCTTC. Amino acids: CASQTGWDEQFF.

The chain joins TRBV6-1 to TRBJ1-1; TRBD1 might be the D (6 bases). CDR1 is MNHNS, CDR2 SASEGT, per germline. This CDR3 has 13 amino acids. V lost 6 bases, J lost 2 bases, and 10 bases lay in between. CDR3 loop: CASRRDINTEAFF. In DNA, the CDR3 is TGTGCCAGCAGAAGGGACATTAACACTGAAGCTTTCTTT.

The chain has TRBV2 and TRBJ1-1; 10 bases agree with TRBD1. Trimming took 8 bases from V and 9 from J; bases not matched to a gene: 6. The CDR3 consists of 12 residues. Germline CDR1 SNHLY, CDR2 FYNNEI. The CDR3 sequence: CASGRTGGKAFF. In DNA form, the CDR3 reads TGTGCCAGCGGACGGACAGGGGGGAAAGCTTTCTTT.

The chain joins TRBV21-1 to TRBJ1-2; the table gives TRBD1 as D, unverified against the DNA. TRBV21-1 is given as a pseudogene. There are 12 residues in the CDR3. CDR3 in amino acids: CASSKTGDGYNF. CDR3 bases: TGTGCCAGCAGCAAGACTGGGGATGGCTACAACTTC.

This clonotype has more than one count but fewer than ten. The chain uses TRBV4-1 and TRBJ2-7; tentatively, D is TRBD2 (5 bases). The germline V and J ends were trimmed by 5 bases and 2 bases, with 13 bases remaining between them. From germline, CDR1 is MGHRA and CDR2 YSYEKL. The CDR3 is made up of 14 amino acids. The CDR3 region is CASSVDKGAYEQYF. DNA of the CDR3: TGCGCCAGCAGCGTAGACAAGGGAGCCTACGAGCAGTACTTC.

CDR3 protein: CASSQDRGLAYGSVLTF. The CDR3 coding sequence is TGTGCCAGCAGCCAAGATCGAGGTCTAGCGTACGGGAGCGTCCTGACTTTC. The chain couples TRBV3-1 to TRBJ2-6; D might be TRBD2 (6 bases). V gave up 0 bases and J gave up 12 bases, with 21 bases separating them. Per the germline V gene, CDR1 is LGHDT and CDR2 is YNNKEL (reference sequence). The CDR3 contains 17 residues.

This clonotype appeared a few times. V and J are TRBV10-3 and TRBJ2-7; D possibly corresponds to TRBD1 (6 bases). Per the germline V gene, CDR1 is ENHRY and CDR2 is SYGVKD. The CDR3 length is 14 residues. Between the trimmed V and J ends, which lost 7 bases and 3 bases, there was a span of 16 bases. Here the CDR3 DNA reads TGTGCCATCAAAGACAGGTCAGAACTCTACGAGCAGTACTTC. As protein: CAIKDRSELYEQYF.

This chain joins TRBV27 and TRBJ1-3; tentatively, D is TRBD1 (6 bases). CDR3 length: 14 residues. Trimming left V 6 bases short and J 0 bases short, with 9 bases between. Per the germline V gene, CDR1 is MNHEY and CDR2 is SMNVEV (reference sequence). In DNA form, the CDR3 reads TGTGCCAGCAGACAGACAGGCTCTGGAAACACCATATATTTT. It codes for CASRQTGSGNTIYF.

The chain is built from TRBV11-2 and TRBJ2-1; D uncertain. V lost 2 bases to trimming and J lost 7 bases, with 9 bases between them. The germline CDR1 and CDR2 sequences are SGHAT and FQNNGV. The CDR3 runs to 13 residues. The CDR3 loop is CASSLFWRNEQFF. Written as DNA, the CDR3 is TGTGCCAGCAGCTTATTTTGGCGAAATGAGCAGTTCTTC.

The gene calls are TRBV5-1 and TRBJ1-4; 7 nucleotides line up with TRBD1. This CDR3 contains 16 residues. V shed 0 bases and J 0 bases; nucleotides not matched to a gene: 2. The germline V gene has CDR1 SGHRS and CDR2 YFSETQ. In DNA, the CDR3 is TGCGCCAGCAGCTTGGGACAGGGACCAACTAATGAAAAACTGTTTTTT. Protein: CASSLGQGPTNEKLFF. Full variable domain (rest looked up from reference TRBV5-1 and TRBJ1-4): KAGVTQTPRYLIKTRGQQVTLSCSPISGHRSVSWYQQTPGQGLQFLFEYFSETQRNKGNFPGRFSGRQFSNSRSEMNVSTLELGDSALYLCASSLGQGPTNEKLFFGSGTQLSVL.

This chain connects TRBV10-3 to TRBJ2-3; 13 nucleotides line up with TRBD2. The junction had 13 bases not matched to a gene; V was cut back by 4 bases and J by 6 bases. Germline-derived CDR1 and CDR2 are ENHRY and SYGVKD. The CDR3 sequence is 18 residues long. The CDR3 loop is CAISVRVRTSGRNDTQYF. The CDR3 DNA sequence: TGTGCCATCAGTGTGAGGGTCCGGACTAGCGGGAGAAATGATACGCAGTATTTT.

CDR3 nucleotide sequence: TGCAGTGCTAGATCGGGGTCCGGTTACAATGAGCAGTACTTC. Translation: CSARSGSGYNEQYF. V gene TRBV20-1 combines with J gene TRBJ2-1; D is possibly TRBD2 (5 bases). With the DNA end fitting TRBJ2-7 better, the J assignment may be wrong. Germline V CDR1 and CDR2: DFQATT, SNEGSKA (reference sequence). The CDR3 sequence is 14 residues long.

This clonotype was observed a handful of times. The chain has TRBV7-9 and TRBJ2-1; D is undetermined. Germline assignment: CDR1 SEHNR and CDR2 FQNEAQ (reference sequence). Trimming removed 1 base at V and 9 bases at J, with 19 bases between. The CDR3 totals 16 residues. CDR3 nucleotide sequence: TGTGCCAGCAGCTTAGTCGGCGGAGTGGGCGGCGTTGAGCAGTTCTTC. Translation: CASSLVGGVGGVEQFF.

The chain recombines TRBV7-2 with TRBJ2-7; D is uncertain. CDR3 size: 15 residues. V gave up 2 bases and J gave up 6 bases, with 17 bases separating them. Germline V gene sequence: CDR1 SGHTA, CDR2 FQGNSA. The CDR3 region has the DNA TGTGCCAGCAGCTTATGGGGAACCTTCACGGGCGAGCAGTACTTC. The encoded protein is CASSLWGTFTGEQYF.

The genes are TRBV7-9 and TRBJ2-1; D is possibly TRBD2 (6 bases). Germline assignment: CDR1 SEHNR and CDR2 FQNEAQ (reference sequence). V was shortened by 4 bases and J by 8 bases, with 12 bases between the two germline ends. CDR3 length: 13 amino acids. CDR3 residues: CASSSGTWDEQFF. CDR3 bases: TGTGCCAGCAGCTCCGGGACTTGGGATGAGCAGTTCTTC.